This section outlines one TCR beta chain sequence together with its context. The antigen is undetermined. This sample includes further DNA sequences coding for the same CDR3. Germline trimming cut 1 base from V and 3 bases from J; bases unmatched to any gene: 0. The CDR3 contains 15 residues. The germline V gene encodes CDR1 SEHNR and CDR2 FQNEAQ (reference sequence). The data stem from a study of cytomegalovirus exposure and HLA in healthy donors. Study outcomes and limitations: Earlier analysis looked at TCR beta V segments, and most were productive about 87% or about 30% of the time.

The study ran its PCR with 60 Vbeta and 13 Jbeta primers. Clones were read by immunoSEQ multiplex PCR, and TCRdb kept only the in-frame ones, dropping some. The data show roughly 76,000 clones, roughly 85% seen once. J is TRBJ2-3 and V is TRBV7-9, with 11 bases lining up with TRBD2. This clonotype was obtained from a man aged 25-45 years in good health and CMV-seronegative. Sequenced input: PBMCs. This CDR3 is CASSLGTSGTDTQYF. The CDR3 DNA sequence: TGTGCCAGCAGCTTAGGGACTAGCGGGACAGATACGCAGTATTTT. The full variable domain, rest sourced from reference TRBV7-9 and TRBJ2-3, is DTGVSQNPRHKITKRGQNVTFRCDPISEHNRLYWYRQTLGQGPEFLTYFQNEAQLEKSRLLSDRFSAERPKGSFSTLEIQRTEQGDSAMYLCASSLGTSGTDTQYFGPGTRLTVL.